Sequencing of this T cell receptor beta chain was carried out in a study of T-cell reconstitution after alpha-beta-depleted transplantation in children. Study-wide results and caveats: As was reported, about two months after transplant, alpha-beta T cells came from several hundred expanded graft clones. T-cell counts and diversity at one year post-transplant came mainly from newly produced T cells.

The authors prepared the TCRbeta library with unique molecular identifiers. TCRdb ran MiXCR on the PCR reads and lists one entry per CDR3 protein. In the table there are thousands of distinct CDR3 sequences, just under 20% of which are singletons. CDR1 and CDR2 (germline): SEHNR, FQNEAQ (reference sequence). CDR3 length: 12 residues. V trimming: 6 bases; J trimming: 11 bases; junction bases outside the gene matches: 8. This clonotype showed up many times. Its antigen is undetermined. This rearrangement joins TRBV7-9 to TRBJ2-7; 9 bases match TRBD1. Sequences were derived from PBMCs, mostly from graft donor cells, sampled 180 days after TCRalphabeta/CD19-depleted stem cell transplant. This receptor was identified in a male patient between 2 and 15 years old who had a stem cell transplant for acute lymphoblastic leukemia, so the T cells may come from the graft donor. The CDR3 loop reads CASRRPGTGKYF. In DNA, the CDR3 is TGTGCCAGCAGACGCCCCGGGACAGGGAAGTACTTC.